The clone carrying this T cell receptor (beta chain) has only one observation. In the same sample, other DNA sequences code for this CDR3. This entry is derived from a study of blood T cell repertoires in COVID-19. Study details: Acute and convalescent COVID-19 samples came from the United States, Italy and Spain. PBMCs, B-cell-depleted T cells, or T cells were the source of the cDNA or gDNA that made up the material.

Data came from immunoSEQ multiplex PCR; TCRdb stores just in-frame clones and leaves some out. The sample gives approximately 440,000 clones, about 91% of which show up once; over 9.5% is in the top ten. This CDR3 comprises 14 residues. Germline V CDR1 and CDR2: SQVTM, ANQGSEA. The V end was cut by 2 bases, the J end by 4 bases, with 11 bases between. This receptor was identified in a woman between 45 and 60 years old with COVID-19, enrolled during active disease. The chain carries TRBV29-1 and TRBJ2-2; perhaps TRBD2 as D (6 bases). Sequenced sample: peripheral blood. The CDR3 loop is CSVESQGGTGELFF. CDR3 DNA: TGCAGCGTTGAAAGCCAGGGAGGCACCGGGGAGCTGTTTTTT.